The entry that follows covers one T cell receptor (beta chain) sequence. Its antigen is still unknown. This specimen belongs to a study of cytomegalovirus exposure and HLA in healthy donors. Study observations and caveats: What a later analysis showed was that several of the most significant clusters appeared linked to common viral pathogens. In a later analysis, at a false discovery rate of 0.05, approximately 16,000 TCR beta sequences were associated with HLA alleles. Apparent HLA restriction characterized most CMV-associated TCR beta chains in a later analysis. Both high specificity and high sensitivity reportedly marked the classifier's diagnosis of cytomegalovirus status.

V was pared by 5 bases and J by 3 bases, with 9 bases of the junction left unmatched. The CDR3 runs to 15 residues. From germline, CDR1 is SEHNR and CDR2 FQNEAQ (reference sequence). The PCR employed 60 Vbeta primers together with 13 Jbeta primers. Assay used: immunoSEQ multiplex PCR; TCRdb lists only in-frame clones, some missing. The table lists about 140,000 clones, about two thirds of them singletons. This chain links TRBV7-9 with TRBJ2-7; 8 positions agree with TRBD2. The sequenced material came from PBMCs. This clonotype was obtained from a man aged 50 to 59 in good health and CMV-seropositive. The CDR3 here is CASSLGTRDNYEQYF. The CDR3 nucleotides read TGTGCCAGCAGCCTCGGGACTAGGGACAACTACGAGCAGTACTTC.